What follows describes a single T cell receptor (beta chain). The target antigen is unknown. Per the germline V gene, CDR1 is SNHLY and CDR2 is FYNNEI. V lost 7 bases, J lost 0 bases, and 5 bases stayed unmatched. CDR3 length: 14 amino acids. PCR employed 60 Vbeta and 13 Jbeta primers. The assay was immunoSEQ multiplex PCR, and TCRdb's table has in-frame clones only and misses some. Of some 130,000 clones in the sample, more than 60% were seen once. The sample originates from a study of cytomegalovirus exposure and HLA in healthy donors. Whole-study findings and limits: Among the most significant clusters, several appeared linked to common viral pathogens in a later analysis.

The V gene is TRBV2, the J gene TRBJ2-7; 8 bases map to TRBD2. Specimen: PBMCs. The TCR was taken from a man in his forties in good health and CMV-seropositive. The CDR3 loop is CASKDSGASYEQYF. Here the CDR3 DNA reads TGTGCCAGCAAGGATAGCGGGGCCTCCTACGAGCAGTACTTC.